Listed here is a single T cell receptor (beta chain). Its antigen is as yet unknown. These data are taken from a study of cytomegalovirus exposure and HLA in healthy donors. Per germline, CDR1 SGHNT and CDR2 YYREEE (reference sequence). The CDR3 loop spans 16 amino acids. V gave up 10 bases and J gave up 6 bases, with 27 bases separating them. It was with 60 Vbeta and 13 Jbeta primers that the PCR ran. The data were produced by immunoSEQ multiplex PCR, yet TCRdb's version contains in-frame clones alone and is incomplete. The sample records some 100,000 clones, just under 75% being singletons. Whole-study results and caveats: Cytomegalovirus-associated TCR beta chains were listed, numbering some 180. Follow-up analysis later connected one missense variant in DCLRE1C with trimming of TCR beta V- and J-genes.

This sequence joins TRBV5-4 and TRBJ2-3, with D perhaps TRBD2 (6 bases). Sequenced sample: PBMCs. This receptor was taken from a human donor in good health. This chain's CDR3 is CASTEGGHALWDTQYF. CDR3 sequence (DNA): TGTGCCTCAACGGAGGGCGGGCACGCCCTTTGGGATACGCAGTATTTT. Full variable domain (rest looked up from reference TRBV5-4 and TRBJ2-3): ETGVTQSPTHLIKTRGQQVTLRCSSQSGHNTVSWYQQALGQGPQFIFQYYREEENGRGNFPPRFSGLQFPNYSSELNVNALELDDSALYLCASTEGGHALWDTQYFGPGTRLTVL.